The 27 T cell receptor beta chains given below trace back to one sample, sequenced in a study of T-cell reconstitution after alpha-beta-depleted transplantation in children. A library of TCRbeta sequences, prepared with unique molecular identifiers, was generated. TCRdb analysed the PCR reads with MiXCR anew, one entry per CDR3 protein. The sample includes almost 400,000 distinct CDR3 sequences, 20% of them seen just once. Source: PBMCs from the stem cell graft donor, taken from the stem cell graft. These receptors came from a human donor who donated a stem cell graft to a child with acute myeloid leukemia.

This clonotype has only a few counts. The genes are TRBV27 and TRBJ1-2, with 11 bases that match TRBD1. Looked up from germline, CDR1 is MNHEY and CDR2 is SMNVEV (reference sequence). The CDR3 sequence is 17 residues long. Losses at the gene ends were 5 bases for V and 4 bases for J; bases not matched to a gene: 12. The CDR3 here is CASSPGGGQGDGYGYTF. The CDR3 region has the DNA TGTGCCAGCAGTCCCGGGGGGGGACAGGGGGACGGCTATGGCTACACCTTC.

The genes are TRBV28 and TRBJ2-5, with D unclear. Germline assignment: CDR1 MDHEN and CDR2 SYDVKM. Between the trimmed V and J ends, which lost 7 bases and 1 base, there was a span of 10 bases. CDR3 length: 13 residues. CDR3: CASTRPLQETQYF. CDR3 nucleotides: TGTGCCAGCACCCGGCCACTCCAAGAGACCCAGTACTTC.

The table lists this clonotype with many counts. The chain couples TRBV10-3 to TRBJ2-7; D unresolved. CDR1 ENHRY and CDR2 SYGVKD come from the germline V gene. This CDR3 comprises 12 residues. V shed 3 bases and J shed 4 bases, with 7 bases lying between them. In nucleotides, the CDR3 is TGTGCCATCAGTGATGTAGGGTACGAGCAGTACTTC. It is translated as CAISDVGYEQYF.

Only a few counts were recorded for this clonotype. The rearrangement joins TRBV28 to TRBJ2-1; 14 nucleotides match TRBD2. CDR3 length: 20 residues. V shed 3 bases and J 3 bases; nucleotides not matched to a gene: 13. Per the germline V gene, CDR1 is MDHEN and CDR2 is SYDVKM. CDR3 sequence (DNA): TGTGCCAGCAGTTTTTTATCTCGGACTAGCGGGAGGAAGGTCTACAATGAGCAGTTCTTC. Protein: CASSFLSRTSGRKVYNEQFF.

This clonotype was found a few times. The genes are TRBV25-1 and TRBJ2-3; 11 nucleotides align to TRBD2. Germline-derived CDR1 and CDR2 are MGHDK and SYGVNS. Unmatched junction bases numbered 5, after V lost 8 bases and J lost 4 bases. The CDR3 has 14 residues. CDR3 loop: CASLAGGPPDTQYF. CDR3 coding DNA: TGTGCCAGCTTAGCGGGAGGGCCCCCAGATACGCAGTATTTT.

The table lists this clonotype with many counts. This chain links TRBV25-1 with TRBJ2-5; a possible D gene is TRBD1 (5 bases). The CDR3 has 17 residues. The germline CDR1 and CDR2 sequences are MGHDK and SYGVNS. Trimming removed 0 bases from V and 5 bases from J, with 19 bases in between. CDR3 loop: CASSEYIGAGKAETQYF. In DNA, the CDR3 is TGTGCCAGCAGTGAATATATTGGAGCAGGGAAGGCTGAGACCCAGTACTTC. Variable domain in full (rest from reference TRBV25-1 and TRBJ2-5): EADIYQTPRYLVIGTGKKITLECSQTMGHDKMYWYQQDPGMELHLIHYSYGVNSTEKGDLSSESTVSRIRTEHFPLTLESARPSHTSQYLCASSEYIGAGKAETQYFGPGTRLLVL.

The chain employs TRBV7-2 and TRBJ2-5, with no clear D. Germline V gene data show CDR1 as SGHTA and CDR2 as FQGNSA. The CDR3 consists of 14 residues. Trimming removed 2 bases from V and 2 bases from J, with 9 bases in between. The CDR3 coding sequence is TGTGCCAGCAGCTTATGGGAAGTGCAAGAGACCCAGTACTTC. Protein sequence: CASSLWEVQETQYF.

This clonotype occurred a few times. This chain links TRBV6-5 with TRBJ2-1; 9 bases match TRBD2. V dropped 7 bases and J dropped 8; count of bases not matched to a gene: 12. CDR3 size: 15 residues. Germline V CDR1 and CDR2: MNHEY, SVGAGI. The CDR3 DNA reads TGTGCCAGCACCGACGGGGTAGCGGGAGCCTATGAGCAGTTCTTC. Residues: CASTDGVAGAYEQFF.

The chain carries TRBV21-1 and TRBJ2-1; whether TRBD2, the table's D call, matches the DNA was not checked. TRBV21-1 corresponds to a pseudogene. The CDR3 loop spans 16 amino acids. CDR3 in DNA: TGTGCCAGCAGCAAAGGCAACCGCAGAGGGTACAATGAGCAGTTCTTC. Its translation is CASSKGNRRGYNEQFF.

The rearrangement links TRBV5-1 to TRBJ2-5; 9 positions match TRBD2. V gave up 0 bases and J gave up 5 bases; unmatched junction bases: 8. Germline CDR1 and CDR2: SGHRS and YFSETQ. The CDR3 is made up of 16 amino acids. In DNA form, the CDR3 reads TGCGCCAGCAGCTTGGCGGCTAGCGGGACCGGGGAGACCCAGTACTTC. The encoded protein is CASSLAASGTGETQYF.

J is TRBJ1-4 and V is TRBV5-6; D is unclear. V gave up 4 bases and J gave up 7 bases, with 11 bases separating them. The CDR3 runs to 13 residues. Germline V gene sequence: CDR1 SGHDT, CDR2 YYEEEE. The CDR3 coding sequence is TGTGCCAGCAGCCTCGGGAACGGTGAAAAACTGTTTTTT. It encodes CASSLGNGEKLFF.

The chain joins TRBV14 to TRBJ2-2; D might be TRBD1 (5 bases). Trimming stripped 0 bases from V and 4 bases from J, with 12 bases between. CDR1 and CDR2 from the germline V gene are SGHDN and FVKESK. This CDR3 is 16 amino acids long. CDR3 loop: CASSQDRVHVTGELFF. The CDR3 bases are TGTGCCAGCAGCCAAGACAGGGTTCATGTCACCGGGGAGCTGTTTTTT.

At least ten counts were recorded for this clonotype. The rearrangement links TRBV12-3 or TRBV12-4 to TRBJ2-7; tentatively, D is TRBD2 (6 bases). Trimming left V 3 bases short and J 2 bases short, with 8 bases between. CDR3 length: 13 amino acids. CDR3 in amino acids: CASSFGLTYEQYF. CDR3 sequence (DNA): TGTGCCAGCAGTTTCGGACTAACCTACGAGCAGTACTTC.

The CDR3 nucleotides read TGTGCCAGCAGTGCCCGACTTGACGGGGAGCTGTTTTTT. This encodes CASSARLDGELFF. The chain employs TRBV25-1 and TRBJ2-2; no reliable D call. V lost 4 bases and J 7 bases, leaving 10 bases between the germline ends. This CDR3 is built from 13 residues. Per the germline V gene, CDR1 is MGHDK and CDR2 is SYGVNS.

This rearrangement joins TRBV2 to TRBJ2-5; no clear D gene. The germline V and J ends were trimmed by 3 bases and 0 bases, with 11 bases remaining between them. The germline V gene has CDR1 SNHLY and CDR2 FYNNEI. CDR3 length: 15 amino acids. CDR3 residues: CASSDGVADQETQYF. The CDR3 region has the DNA TGTGCCAGCAGTGACGGAGTCGCGGACCAAGAGACCCAGTACTTC.

V gene TRBV12-3 or TRBV12-4 combines with J gene TRBJ2-1; 7 bases are a match to TRBD2. This CDR3 has 15 residues. The ends lost 6 bases at V and 0 bases at J; junction bases unmatched: 5. CDR3 region: CASRSGVGSYNEQFF. The CDR3 coding sequence is TGTGCCAGCAGGAGCGGGGTGGGCTCCTACAATGAGCAGTTCTTC.

This clonotype was seen a handful of times. The chain has TRBV12-3 or TRBV12-4 and TRBJ2-3; 10 nucleotides line up with TRBD2. The length of the CDR3 is 15 residues. After removal of 6 bases from V and 0 bases from J, the junction contained 3 bases not matched to a gene. CDR3 in amino acids: CASRPTSGSTDTQYF. The CDR3, as DNA: TGTGCCAGCAGACCGACTAGCGGGAGCACAGATACGCAGTATTTT.

As to this clonotype: The junction and the germline gene differ at one end; a read error may be behind it. The chain employs TRBV5-1 and TRBJ2-3, with 10 bases identical to TRBD2. CDR1 and CDR2 from the germline V gene are SGHRS and YFSETQ. The CDR3 sequence is 19 residues long. The CDR3 DNA reads TGCGCCAGCAGCTCTCCCGGGACTAGCGTCTCGATGCCCACAGATTCGCAGTATTTT. This encodes CASSSPGTSVSMPTDSQYF.

This rearrangement joins TRBV28 to TRBJ2-1; D might be TRBD2 (5 bases). CDR3 length equals 14 residues. Germline assignment: CDR1 MDHEN and CDR2 SYDVKM. The ends were cut back, 3 bases at V and 5 bases at J, with 11 bases in the middle. The CDR3 nucleotides are TGTGCCAGCAGTTTTAGCGTTACCAACAATGAGCAGTTCTTC. Amino acid sequence: CASSFSVTNNEQFF. Drawing the rest from reference TRBV28 and TRBJ2-1, the complete variable domain is DVKVTQSSRYLVKRTGEKVFLECVQDMDHENMFWYRQDPGLGLRLIYFSYDVKMKEKGDIPEGYSVSREKKERFSLILESASTNQTSMYLCASSFSVTNNEQFFGPGTRLTVL.

This clonotype has more than one count but fewer than ten. This sequence joins TRBV29-1 and TRBJ2-3; the D is unclear. Germline-derived CDR1 and CDR2 are SQVTM and ANQGSEA. Trimming removed 6 bases from V and 0 bases from J, with 7 bases in between. The CDR3 runs 12 residues. The CDR3 sequence is CSVDDSTDTQYF. The CDR3 DNA follows: TGCAGCGTCGATGACAGCACAGATACGCAGTATTTT.

J is TRBJ1-2 and V is TRBV9; 9 nucleotides agree with TRBD1. V lost 3 bases, J lost 5 bases, and 17 bases stayed unmatched. The CDR3 runs 18 residues. Germline lookup yields CDR1 SGDLS and CDR2 YYNGEE. This CDR3 is CASSAYFTGGEARYGYTF. The CDR3 nucleotides read TGTGCCAGCAGCGCCTACTTCACAGGGGGCGAAGCTAGATATGGCTACACCTTC.

This clonotype was seen many times. This chain joins TRBV5-1 and TRBJ1-3, with 7 bases aligning to TRBD1. Germline CDR1 and CDR2: SGHRS and YFSETQ. V lost 6 bases to trimming and J lost 0 bases; unmatched junction nucleotides: 3. The length of the CDR3 is 14 residues. The CDR3 is CASNPGGSGNTIYF. As DNA, the CDR3 is TGCGCCAGCAACCCAGGGGGCTCTGGAAACACCATATATTTT. The whole variable domain, remainder taken from reference TRBV5-1 and TRBJ1-3, is KAGVTQTPRYLIKTRGQQVTLSCSPISGHRSVSWYQQTPGQGLQFLFEYFSETQRNKGNFPGRFSGRQFSNSRSEMNVSTLELGDSALYLCASNPGGSGNTIYFGEGSWLTVV.

In its sample, this clonotype was seen many times. The chain links TRBV27 to TRBJ2-7, with D uncertain. The V and J ends lost 4 bases and 7 bases respectively, with 14 bases between them. Germline CDR1 MNHEY, CDR2 SMNVEV (reference sequence). The CDR3 consists of 13 residues. CDR3 in DNA: TGTGCCAGCAGTTCCTCCCCGACCATGGAGCAGTACTTC. Translated, it gives CASSSSPTMEQYF.

This sequence joins TRBV19 and TRBJ1-1; D is uncertain. Trimming pared 8 bases from V and 7 bases from J, leaving 11 bases between. The CDR3 is 11 residues long. Germline-derived CDR1 and CDR2 are LNHDA and SQIVND (reference sequence). The CDR3 region has the DNA TGTGCCAGTGGCCGGGATCTTGAAGCTTTCTTT. Translating it yields CASGRDLEAFF.

This clonotype has at least ten counts. DNA of the CDR3: TGCAGCGTTACCGGGACAGGGAGTTACGAGCAGTACTTC. It is translated as CSVTGTGSYEQYF. The chain uses TRBV29-1 and TRBJ2-7; 9 bases are a match to TRBD1. There are 13 residues in the CDR3. V dropped 5 bases and J dropped 4; count of bases not matched to a gene: 6. CDR1 SQVTM and CDR2 ANQGSEA come from the germline V gene.

This clonotype was seen repeatedly, ten times or more. The CDR3 loop reads CASSLVSGNPADTQYF. The CDR3 coding sequence is TGTGCCAGCAGCTTAGTAAGCGGAAACCCTGCGGATACGCAGTATTTT. The rearrangement uses TRBV11-2 and TRBJ2-3, with D possibly matching TRBD2 (5 bases). Trimming cost V 1 base and J 6 bases, with 17 bases left between them. Germline-derived CDR1 and CDR2 are SGHAT and FQNNGV. The CDR3 length is 16 residues.

This chain uses TRBV12-3 or TRBV12-4 with TRBJ1-5; 9 positions match TRBD1. The CDR3 sequence is 14 residues long. Germline trimming cut 6 bases from V and 6 bases from J; bases unmatched to any gene: 6. The DNA of the CDR3 is TGTGCCAGCAGCTGGGACAGGGTAGGTCAGCCCCAGCATTTT. Its translation: CASSWDRVGQPQHF.